Listed here are 8 T cell receptor beta chains from one sample, sequenced in a study of T-cell reconstitution after alpha-beta-depleted transplantation in children. Unique molecular identifiers were used to barcode this TCRbeta library. From the PCR reads, TCRdb called clonotypes with MiXCR, one entry per CDR3 protein. Counted here are 400,000 to 500,000 distinct CDR3 sequences, 11% occurring once; the ten biggest clones make up approximately 5%. The material was PBMCs from the stem cell graft donor, obtained from the stem cell graft. Receptors were obtained from a human donor who donated a stem cell graft to a child with acute myeloid leukemia.

Ten or more counts support this clonotype. The chain couples TRBV7-8 to TRBJ1-5, with TRBD1 matching 9 bases. The CDR3 contains 15 residues. Germline CDR1 and CDR2: SGHVS and FQNEAQ. J gave up 3 bases and V 5 bases, and 5 bases lay outside the gene matches. This CDR3 is CASSPDRGDNQPQHF. The CDR3, as DNA: TGTGCCAGCAGCCCCGACAGGGGGGACAATCAGCCCCAGCATTTT. Full variable domain (remainder filled in from reference TRBV7-8 and TRBJ1-5): GAGVSQSPRYKVAKRGQDVALRCDPISGHVSLFWYQQALGQGPEFLTYFQNEAQLDKSGLPSDRFFAERPEGSVSTLKIQRTQQEDSAVYLCASSPDRGDNQPQHFGDGTRLSIL.

This clonotype was counted a few times. V is TRBV7-3 and J is TRBJ2-7; 9 nucleotides line up with TRBD2. Germline V lookup: CDR1 SGHTA, CDR2 FQGTGA. CDR3 length equals 14 residues. V lost 5 bases to trimming and J lost 5 bases; unmatched junction nucleotides: 7. DNA for the CDR3: TGTGCCAGCAGCCCACTAGCGGGTAGCCACGAGCAGTACTTC. Protein: CASSPLAGSHEQYF.

The genes are TRBV5-1 and TRBJ1-2, with D possibly matching TRBD1 (5 bases). The length of the CDR3 is 14 residues. Trimming removed 4 bases from V and 5 bases from J, with 15 bases in between. CDR1 and CDR2 from the germline V gene are SGHRS and YFSETQ. The CDR3 spells CASSVDIPIYGYTF. The DNA of the CDR3 is TGCGCCAGCAGCGTGGACATTCCGATTTATGGCTACACCTTC.

The chain employs TRBV14 and TRBJ1-2; 8 positions match TRBD1. The CDR3 totals 17 residues. Germline lookup yields CDR1 SGHDN and CDR2 FVKESK. The J segment lost 5 bases and the V segment lost 0 bases, leaving 11 bases of the junction unmatched. The CDR3 sequence is CASSQDVFQGAHYGYTF. The CDR3 nucleotides are TGTGCCAGCAGCCAAGATGTTTTTCAGGGGGCGCATTATGGCTACACCTTC.

The table lists this clonotype with many counts. CDR3 in DNA: TGTGCCAGCAGGGTTCAGGGAATTAGGGCAGCGGCGACCGACGAGCAGTACTTC. It yields the protein CASRVQGIRAAATDEQYF. The chain links TRBV28 to TRBJ2-7; D is tentatively TRBD1 or TRBD2 (5 bases each). Per germline, CDR1 MDHEN and CDR2 SYDVKM. The CDR3 is 18 residues long. With 6 bases removed from V and 5 bases from J, the gap between germline ends came to 29 bases.

This clonotype was detected a few times. The gene calls are TRBV11-1 and TRBJ2-6; TRBD1 aligns across 9 bases. Germline V gives CDR1 SGHAT, CDR2 FQDESV (reference sequence). This CDR3 has 18 amino acids. V was pared by 8 bases and J by 0 bases, with 11 bases of the junction left unmatched. In DNA, the CDR3 is TGTGCCAGCCGGGGATCCGGGACAGGGAACTCTGGGGCCAACGTCCTGACTTTC. Translation: CASRGSGTGNSGANVLTF. Full variable domain (rest looked up from reference TRBV11-1 and TRBJ2-6): EAEVAQSPRYKITEKSQAVAFWCDPISGHATLYWYRQILGQGPELLVQFQDESVVDDSQLPKDRFSAERLKGVDSTLKIQPAELGDSAMYLCASRGSGTGNSGANVLTFGAGSRLTVL.

The chain couples TRBV6-2 or TRBV6-3 to TRBJ2-3; D is unresolved. Trimming removed 0 bases from V and 4 bases from J, with 5 bases in between. The CDR3 runs to 13 residues. Germline V CDR1 and CDR2: MNHEY, SVGEGT. The CDR3 DNA reads TGTGCCAGCAGTTACTCGCCGTCAGATACGCAGTATTTT. This codes for CASSYSPSDTQYF.

V gene TRBV7-8 combines with J gene TRBJ2-7, with D tentatively TRBD1 (5 bases). CDR1 is SGHVS and CDR2 is FQNEAQ in the germline V gene. V was cut by 5 bases and J by 3 bases, with 20 bases left in between. CDR3 length: 16 amino acids. This CDR3 reads CASSRLPKGKDYEQYF. The CDR3 nucleotides are TGTGCCAGCAGCCGGCTCCCTAAGGGGAAGGACTACGAGCAGTACTTC.